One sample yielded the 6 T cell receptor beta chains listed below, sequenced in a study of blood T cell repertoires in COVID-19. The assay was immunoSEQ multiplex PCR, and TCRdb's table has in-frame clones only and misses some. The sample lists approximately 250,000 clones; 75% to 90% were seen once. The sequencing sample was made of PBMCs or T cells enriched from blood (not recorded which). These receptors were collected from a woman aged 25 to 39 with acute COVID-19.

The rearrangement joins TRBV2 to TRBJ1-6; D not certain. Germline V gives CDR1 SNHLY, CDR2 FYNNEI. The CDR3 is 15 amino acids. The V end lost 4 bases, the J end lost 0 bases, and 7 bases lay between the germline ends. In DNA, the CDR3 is TGTGCCAGCAGTGCGTGGAGCTCCTATAATTCACCCCTCCACTTT. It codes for CASSAWSSYNSPLHF.

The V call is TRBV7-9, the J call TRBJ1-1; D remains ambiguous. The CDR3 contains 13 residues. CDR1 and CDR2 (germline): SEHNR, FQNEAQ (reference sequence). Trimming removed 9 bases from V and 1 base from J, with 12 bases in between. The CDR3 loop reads CASGREGNTEAFF. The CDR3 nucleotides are TGTGCCAGTGGCCGTGAGGGGAACACTGAAGCTTTCTTT.

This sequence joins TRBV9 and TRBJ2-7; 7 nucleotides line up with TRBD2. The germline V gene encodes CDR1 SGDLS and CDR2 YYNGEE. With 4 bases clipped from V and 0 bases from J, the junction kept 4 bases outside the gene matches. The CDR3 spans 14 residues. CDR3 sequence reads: CASSPSGGSYEQYF. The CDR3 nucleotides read TGTGCCAGCAGCCCGTCGGGAGGCTCCTACGAGCAGTACTTC.

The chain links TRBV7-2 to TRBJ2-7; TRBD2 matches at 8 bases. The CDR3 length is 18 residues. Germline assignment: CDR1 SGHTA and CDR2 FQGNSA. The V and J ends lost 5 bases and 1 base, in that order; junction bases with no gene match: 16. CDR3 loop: CASSARLAILTLSYEQYF. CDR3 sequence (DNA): TGTGCCAGCAGCGCCCGACTAGCGATCCTCACCCTTTCCTACGAGCAGTACTTC.

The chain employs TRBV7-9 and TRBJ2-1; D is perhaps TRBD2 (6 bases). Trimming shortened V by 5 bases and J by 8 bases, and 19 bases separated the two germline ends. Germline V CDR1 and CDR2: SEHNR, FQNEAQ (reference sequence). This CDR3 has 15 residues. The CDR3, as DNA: TGTGCCAGCAGCCTACTCGGCGGGACCTTCGATGAGCAGTTCTTC. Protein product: CASSLLGGTFDEQFF.

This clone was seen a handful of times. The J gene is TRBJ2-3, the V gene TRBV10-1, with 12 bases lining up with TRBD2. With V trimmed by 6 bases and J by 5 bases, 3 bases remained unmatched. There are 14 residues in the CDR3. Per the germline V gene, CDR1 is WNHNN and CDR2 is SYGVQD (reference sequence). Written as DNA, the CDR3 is TGCGCCAGCAGCCGACTAGCGGGAGTAGATACGCAGTATTTT. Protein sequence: CASSRLAGVDTQYF.